The 7 T cell receptor beta chains listed next were all sequenced from one sample in a study of T cells in Graves' hyperthyroidism and ophthalmopathy. RNA transcripts served as the template for amplifying TCR beta CDR3 regions. When the TCR CDR3 underwent first-round RT-PCR, the HTBI primer set was used. MiXCR, run by TCRdb on the multiplex PCR reads, gives a single entry per CDR3 protein. Among hundreds of thousands of distinct CDR3 sequences listed, roughly 15% were seen once. The specimen was blood. The receptors were gathered from a woman in her forties or fifties with Graves' ophthalmopathy.

This clonotype occurred a few times. This rearrangement joins TRBV5-6 to TRBJ1-3; D not resolved. The CDR3 sequence is 15 residues long. Trimming stripped 4 bases from V and 0 bases from J, with 11 bases between. Germline V lookup: CDR1 SGHDT, CDR2 YYEEEE. The CDR3 bases are TGTGCCAGCAGCGTTGACGGAACCTCTGGAAACACCATATATTTT. Amino acids: CASSVDGTSGNTIYF.

This chain connects TRBV12-5 to TRBJ1-3; D is uncertain. CDR1 and CDR2 from the germline V gene are LGHNT and FRNRAP. The CDR3 covers 14 residues. V was shortened by 7 bases and J by 3 bases, with 13 bases between the two germline ends. CDR3 protein: CASALPEVGNTIYF. CDR3 sequence (DNA): TGTGCTAGTGCTCTACCTGAGGTTGGAAACACCATATATTTT.

This clonotype was counted many times. The V gene is TRBV18, the J gene TRBJ1-5; possible D gene TRBD1, 5 bases. The ends were cut back, 3 bases at V and 3 bases at J, with 9 bases in the middle. Looked up from germline, CDR1 is KGHSH and CDR2 is LQKENI. The CDR3 is 14 residues long. The CDR3 DNA sequence: TGTGCCAGCTCACCGAGGGGATCCAATCAGCCCCAGCATTTT. It is translated as CASSPRGSNQPQHF.

This clonotype has more than one count but fewer than ten. The chain links TRBV29-1 to TRBJ1-4, with TRBD1 as a possible D gene (5 bases). Trimming stripped 7 bases from V and 3 bases from J, with 15 bases between. The germline CDR1 and CDR2 sequences are SQVTM and ANQGSEA. CDR3 size: 14 residues. The CDR3 protein is CSAVPGTANEKLFF. The CDR3 DNA reads TGCAGCGCCGTCCCTGGGACTGCTAATGAAAAACTGTTTTTT.

This clonotype was picked up a small number of times. The chain links TRBV25-1 to TRBJ2-2, with D perhaps TRBD1 (6 bases). The CDR3 has 15 residues. The germline V gene has CDR1 MGHDK and CDR2 SYGVNS. Deletions cut 3 bases from V and 4 bases from J, with 12 bases between. This CDR3 is CASSESRGSTGELFF. The CDR3 DNA follows: TGTGCCAGCAGTGAGAGCAGGGGTTCCACCGGGGAGCTGTTTTTT. Looking up the rest from reference TRBV25-1 and TRBJ2-2 gives the full variable domain: EADIYQTPRYLVIGTGKKITLECSQTMGHDKMYWYQQDPGMELHLIHYSYGVNSTEKGDLSSESTVSRIRTEHFPLTLESARPSHTSQYLCASSESRGSTGELFFGEGSRLTVL.

This clonotype was counted ten times or more. This CDR3 reads CATSDRLAKSYNEQFF. The DNA of the CDR3 is TGTGCCACCAGTGATCGACTAGCGAAGTCCTACAATGAGCAGTTCTTC. The genes are TRBV24-1 and TRBJ2-1; 8 positions agree with TRBD2. V gave up 3 bases and J gave up 1 base; unmatched junction bases: 4. Germline V gene data show CDR1 as KGHDR and CDR2 as SFDVKD. The CDR3 contains 16 residues.

This chain uses TRBV7-6 with TRBJ1-1; D possibly corresponds to TRBD1 (6 bases). The germline gives CDR1 SGHVS, CDR2 FNYEAQ. The germline V and J ends were trimmed by 5 bases and 1 base, with 11 bases remaining between them. The CDR3 has 14 residues. This chain's CDR3 is CASSAGTPNTEAFF. The CDR3 DNA reads as TGTGCCAGCAGCGCAGGGACACCGAACACTGAAGCTTTCTTT. The variable domain in full, completed from reference TRBV7-6 and TRBJ1-1, reads GAGVSQSPRYKVTKRGQDVALRCDPISGHVSLYWYRQALGQGPEFLTYFNYEAQQDKSGLPNDRFSAERPEGSISTLTIQRTEQRDSAMYRCASSAGTPNTEAFFGQGTRLTVV.